The 32 T cell receptor beta chains reported below all come from one sample, sequenced in a study of T cells in Graves' hyperthyroidism and ophthalmopathy. Amplification targeted TCR beta CDR3 regions from RNA transcripts. HTBI primers drove first-round RT-PCR of the TCR CDR3. TCRdb re-called the multiplex PCR reads with MiXCR, one entry per CDR3 protein. The table shows 500,000 to 750,000 distinct CDR3 sequences, with 11% to 15% occurring only once. Sequencing was performed on blood. The receptors here all came from a woman between 18 and 30 years old with Graves' ophthalmopathy.

This clonotype was counted only a few times. The rearrangement uses TRBV6-5 and TRBJ2-5, with D hard to call. The CDR3 sequence is 15 residues long. V lost 1 base and J 4 bases, leaving 13 bases between the germline ends. The germline gives CDR1 MNHEY, CDR2 SVGAGI. Written as DNA, the CDR3 is TGTGCCAGCAGTTACTATGTGACGGCTAGAGAGACCCAGTACTTC. It codes for CASSYYVTARETQYF.

This clonotype appeared a few times. This clone may be a read error of a much larger clone one base away. The chain employs TRBV5-6 and TRBJ1-1; no definite D call. This CDR3 contains 14 residues. V gave up 4 bases and J gave up 6 bases, with 16 bases separating them. From germline, CDR1 is SGHDT and CDR2 YYEEEE. DNA for the CDR3: TGTGCCAGCAGCCCAAGAGAGGAGGCCGCTGAAGCTTTCTTT. It specifies CASSPREEAAEAFF.

This clonotype has a count of ten or more. The V gene is TRBV20-1, the J gene TRBJ2-7, with 9 bases aligning to TRBD1. This CDR3 spans 14 amino acids. Germline V lookup: CDR1 DFQATT, CDR2 SNEGSKA (reference sequence). J lost 2 bases, V lost 6 bases, and 8 bases had no gene match. The CDR3 DNA is TGCAGTGCCAGCCCGGGACAGGGACCCTACGAGCAGTACTTC. Translating gives CSASPGQGPYEQYF.

V is TRBV4-1 and J is TRBJ1-5; D unclear. This CDR3 has 15 amino acids. CDR1 is MGHRA and CDR2 is YSYEKL in the germline V gene. Trimming shortened V by 3 bases and J by 6 bases, and 15 bases separated the two germline ends. The CDR3 loop is CASSQGVEQGQPQHF. In DNA form, the CDR3 reads TGCGCCAGCAGCCAGGGAGTAGAGCAAGGTCAGCCCCAGCATTTT.

This clonotype was seen repeatedly, ten times or more. The CDR3 nucleotides read TGTGCCACCAGTGATCGCCTAGCGGGAGGCCCGTTGGCCAATGAGCAGTTCTTC. It codes for CATSDRLAGGPLANEQFF. The chain couples TRBV24-1 to TRBJ2-1; 11 positions match TRBD2. V gave up 3 bases and J gave up 6 bases; unmatched junction bases: 12. Per germline, CDR1 KGHDR and CDR2 SFDVKD. This CDR3 has 18 amino acids.

The rearrangement uses TRBV24-1 and TRBJ1-2; D gene ambiguous. The CDR3 runs 12 residues. Germline V gene data show CDR1 as KGHDR and CDR2 as SFDVKD. Trimming removed 9 bases at V and 8 bases at J, with 15 bases between. The CDR3 DNA is TGTGCCACCCGCGGACGGGATGGGGGCTACACCTTC. It is translated as CATRGRDGGYTF.

This clonotype was detected ten times or more. The genes are TRBV6-5 and TRBJ1-1, with D unresolved. Deletions cut 4 bases from V and 7 bases from J, with 10 bases between. Germline V CDR1 and CDR2: MNHEY, SVGAGI. The CDR3 covers 12 residues. CDR3 DNA: TGTGCCAGCAGTTCATACCCGGATGAAGCTTTCTTT. The encoded protein is CASSSYPDEAFF.

This clonotype was observed at least ten times. The chain recombines TRBV7-9 with TRBJ2-2, with TRBD1 as a possible D gene (5 bases). Germline loops: CDR1 SEHNR, CDR2 FQNEAQ (reference sequence). This CDR3 is built from 17 residues. Trimming pared 0 bases from V and 2 bases from J, leaving 13 bases between. The CDR3 protein is CASSLAPVRANTGELFF. In nucleotides, the CDR3 is TGTGCCAGCAGCTTAGCGCCCGTCAGGGCTAACACCGGGGAGCTGTTTTTT.

About this clonotype: One end of the junction varies from germline; a read error may be responsible. The genes are TRBV2 and TRBJ1-6; no definite D call. Germline CDR1 is SNHLY and CDR2 is FYNNEI. CDR3 size: 14 residues. This chain's CDR3 is CASSKVQYSSPLHF. In DNA, the CDR3 is TGTGCCAGCAGTAAGGTCCAGTATAGTTCACCCCTCCACTTT.

The sample holds many counts of this clonotype. The chain links TRBV30 to TRBJ1-6; D perhaps matches TRBD1 (5 bases). CDR3 length equals 15 residues. CDR1 is GTSNPN, CDR2 SVGIG, per germline (reference sequence). Trimming removed 0 bases from V and 11 bases from J, with 17 bases in between. The CDR3 sequence: CAWSVPRAGSTPLHF. The CDR3 DNA reads as TGTGCCTGGAGTGTACCCAGGGCGGGGTCTACACCCCTCCACTTT.

This clonotype occurred many times. V usage is TRBV6-1 and J usage is TRBJ1-1; D gene uncertain. The germline V gene encodes CDR1 MNHNS and CDR2 SASEGT. The CDR3 totals 13 residues. V lost 2 bases, J lost 1 base, and 5 bases lay in between. The CDR3 spells CASSERKNTEAFF. The DNA for the CDR3 is TGTGCCAGCAGTGAAAGAAAGAACACTGAAGCTTTCTTT.

The sample holds a few counts of this clonotype. The V call is TRBV12-5, the J call TRBJ2-1; D not resolved. The length of the CDR3 is 16 residues. Deletions cut 3 bases from V and 8 bases from J, with 20 bases between. Germline V lookup: CDR1 LGHNT, CDR2 FRNRAP. CDR3 in amino acids: CASGFTLPDNDDEQFF. The CDR3 nucleotides read TGTGCTAGTGGTTTTACCCTACCCGACAATGACGATGAGCAGTTCTTC.

This clonotype was found many times. This chain connects TRBV25-1 to TRBJ1-1; D is unresolved. Germline V lookup: CDR1 MGHDK, CDR2 SYGVNS. This CDR3 comprises 14 residues. V was trimmed by 5 bases and J by 1 base, leaving 11 bases between them. CDR3 loop: CASSRDTSNTEAFF. CDR3 DNA: TGTGCCAGCAGTAGAGACACGTCGAACACTGAAGCTTTCTTT.

This clonotype has at least ten counts. The V gene is TRBV30, the J gene TRBJ1-2; D gene ambiguous. Trimming pared 0 bases from V and 3 bases from J, leaving 11 bases between. The CDR3 extends over 14 amino acids. Germline-derived CDR1 and CDR2 are GTSNPN and SVGIG (reference sequence). The CDR3, as DNA: TGTGCCTGGAGTGTAACCGCCGGCCACTATGGCTACACCTTC. Its protein product is CAWSVTAGHYGYTF.

This clonotype came up many times. V usage is TRBV30 and J usage is TRBJ1-1, with D unresolved. Deletions cut 4 bases from V and 3 bases from J, with 6 bases between. The CDR3 has 11 residues. CDR1 and CDR2 from the germline V gene are GTSNPN and SVGIG (reference sequence). The CDR3 DNA follows: TGTGCCTGGACGGATTACACTGAAGCTTTCTTT. This translates into CAWTDYTEAFF.

This clonotype appeared many times. V usage is TRBV27 and J usage is TRBJ2-1; D is unresolved. This CDR3 spans 14 amino acids. CDR1 is MNHEY and CDR2 is SMNVEV in the germline V gene (reference sequence). Trimming took off 5 bases at V and 6 bases at J, with 14 bases between the two ends. CDR3 sequence: CASSKLGVLNEQFF. DNA for the CDR3: TGTGCCAGCAGTAAGCTAGGAGTGCTCAATGAGCAGTTCTTC.

The genes are TRBV11-2 and TRBJ1-2, with TRBD1 matching over 9 bases. Germline V gene sequence: CDR1 SGHAT, CDR2 FQNNGV. The CDR3 has 15 amino acids. V was pared by 6 bases and J by 4 bases, with 9 bases of the junction left unmatched. The CDR3 region is CASRQTTGGSYGYTF. As DNA, the CDR3 is TGTGCCAGCAGACAGACGACAGGGGGATCCTATGGCTACACCTTC. Full variable domain (rest looked up from reference TRBV11-2 and TRBJ1-2): EAGVAQSPRYKIIEKRQSVAFWCNPISGHATLYWYQQILGQGPKLLIQFQNNGVVDDSQLPKDRFSAERLKGVDSTLKIQPAKLEDSAVYLCASRQTTGGSYGYTFGSGTRLTVV.

This clonotype has a count of ten or more. The chain couples TRBV4-1 to TRBJ2-7; TRBD2 matches at 8 bases. Trimming took 2 bases from V and 2 from J; bases not matched to a gene: 5. This CDR3 has 15 amino acids. Germline V gene sequence: CDR1 MGHRA, CDR2 YSYEKL. Here the CDR3 reads CASSQLLLAAYEQYF. In DNA form, the CDR3 reads TGCGCCAGCAGCCAATTGTTACTAGCGGCCTACGAGCAGTACTTC.

This clonotype has a count of ten or more. This rearrangement joins TRBV28 to TRBJ1-1, with D uncertain. This CDR3 has 10 residues. Germline-derived CDR1 and CDR2 are MDHEN and SYDVKM. V shed 8 bases and J shed 3 bases, with 4 bases lying between them. The CDR3 coding sequence is TGTGCCAGCCGGGACACTGAAGCTTTCTTT. Translation gives CASRDTEAFF.

This clonotype was detected ten times or more. This chain links TRBV11-2 with TRBJ1-2, with D tentatively TRBD1 (5 bases). The length of the CDR3 is 15 residues. Trimming shortened V by 4 bases and J by 5 bases, and 17 bases separated the two germline ends. Germline CDR1 and CDR2: SGHAT and FQNNGV. CDR3 DNA sequence: TGTGCCAGCAGCTCCGCGGGGGGGGGAGGGTATGGCTACACCTTC. It encodes CASSSAGGGGYGYTF.

This clonotype was recorded many times. The chain has TRBV6-1 and TRBJ1-5, with a weak D call TRBD1 (6 bases). Germline V CDR1 and CDR2: MNHNS, SASEGT. V was pared by 1 base and J by 6 bases, with 13 bases between. The CDR3 has 15 amino acids. CDR3 sequence reads: CASSEEGGIGQPQHF. CDR3 bases: TGTGCCAGCAGTGAAGAGGGGGGGATTGGTCAGCCCCAGCATTTT.

This clonotype was seen repeatedly, ten times or more. The rearrangement uses TRBV5-1 and TRBJ1-1, with D perhaps TRBD1 (5 bases). V lost 0 bases and J lost 6, with 9 bases in between. The germline V gene has CDR1 SGHRS and CDR2 YFSETQ. The CDR3 contains 13 residues. CDR3: CASSLEGAPEAFF. The CDR3 DNA follows: TGCGCCAGCAGCTTGGAAGGGGCCCCTGAAGCTTTCTTT. Combining the CDR3 with reference TRBV5-1 and TRBJ1-1 gives the whole variable domain KAGVTQTPRYLIKTRGQQVTLSCSPISGHRSVSWYQQTPGQGLQFLFEYFSETQRNKGNFPGRFSGRQFSNSRSEMNVSTLELGDSALYLCASSLEGAPEAFFGQGTRLTVV.

This clonotype was seen a few times. The chain carries TRBV7-9 and TRBJ2-1; no definite D call. CDR1 and CDR2 from the germline V gene are SEHNR and FQNEAQ (reference sequence). This CDR3 is 13 amino acids long. V dropped 5 bases and J dropped 8 bases, with 13 bases sitting between them. The CDR3 DNA follows: TGTGCCAGCAGCCGGGCCAGCATCCATGAGCAGTTCTTC. Its protein product is CASSRASIHEQFF.

This clonotype was detected ten times or more. The CDR3 spells CASSVENSYTEAFF. CDR3 in DNA: TGTGCCAGCAGCGTAGAGAACAGCTACACTGAAGCTTTCTTT. V and J are TRBV9 and TRBJ1-1; D unclear. V lost 0 bases to trimming and J lost 3 bases, with 9 bases between them. CDR1 and CDR2 (germline): SGDLS, YYNGEE. The CDR3 is 14 residues long.

There are many counts of this clonotype. The chain uses TRBV6-1 and TRBJ2-5, with 10 positions matching TRBD2. The CDR3 runs to 17 residues. With 5 bases clipped from V and 5 bases from J, the junction kept 14 bases outside the gene matches. Germline V gene lookup returns CDR1 MNHNS and CDR2 SASEGT. CDR3 sequence: CASSLVPSGSGRETQYF. CDR3 coding DNA: TGTGCCAGCAGTTTAGTACCTAGCGGGAGTGGGCGGGAGACCCAGTACTTC.

Many counts were recorded for this clonotype. The chain recombines TRBV10-3 with TRBJ1-4; TRBD1 agrees at 10 bases. J was trimmed by 8 bases and V by 3 bases; bases with no gene match: 6. CDR3 length: 15 residues. Germline V CDR1 and CDR2: ENHRY, SYGVKD. The CDR3 nucleotides read TGTGCCATCAGTGATCCCGGGACAGGGGAAGAAAAACTGTTTTTT. This codes for CAISDPGTGEEKLFF.

This chain connects TRBV4-3 to TRBJ2-7; 8 bases map to TRBD1. There are 15 residues in the CDR3. J lost 2 bases, V lost 0 bases, and 3 bases had no gene match. From germline, CDR1 is LGHNA and CDR2 YSLEER. The CDR3 loop reads CASSQERTGPYEQYF. CDR3 sequence (DNA): TGCGCCAGCAGCCAAGAAAGGACAGGGCCCTACGAGCAGTACTTC.

The V call is TRBV12-3 or TRBV12-4, the J call TRBJ2-5; TRBD2 aligns across 7 bases. V lost 6 bases, J lost 5 bases, and 9 bases stayed unmatched. This CDR3 is built from 14 residues. Here the CDR3 DNA reads TGTGCCAGCAGCTTTGGGGGGAGGGCGGAGACCCAGTACTTC. Its translation is CASSFGGRAETQYF.

This clonotype appeared many times. This rearrangement joins TRBV6-1 to TRBJ2-7; 9 nucleotides align to TRBD1. Trimming removed 4 bases from V and 1 base from J; junction bases left unmatched: 5. Germline V gene data show CDR1 as MNHNS and CDR2 as SASEGT. The CDR3 covers 15 residues. The CDR3 region is CASSADRGKSYEQYF. For the CDR3, the DNA is TGTGCCAGCAGTGCCGACAGGGGGAAATCCTACGAGCAGTACTTC.

The DNA for the CDR3 is TGTGCCAGCAGTTACTCGGGGCAACGGGGGCTGAGCACAGATACGCAGTATTTT. This gives the protein CASSYSGQRGLSTDTQYF. This rearrangement joins TRBV6-5 to TRBJ2-3; perhaps D is TRBD1 or TRBD2 (6 bases each). This CDR3 spans 18 amino acids. The V end lost 0 bases, the J end lost 0 bases, and 16 bases lay between the germline ends. Germline V gives CDR1 MNHEY, CDR2 SVGAGI.

This clonotype was seen ten or more times. The chain is built from TRBV24-1 and TRBJ1-5; D remains ambiguous. The V and J ends lost 9 bases and 2 bases respectively, with 10 bases between them. CDR3 length: 13 amino acids. Germline V lookup: CDR1 KGHDR, CDR2 SFDVKD. The CDR3 spells CATHEGGNQPQHF. In nucleotides, the CDR3 is TGTGCCACCCATGAGGGCGGCAATCAGCCCCAGCATTTT.

To note about this clonotype: A single base separates this from a much larger clone, so it may be a read error. The chain combines TRBV7-9 with TRBJ1-5; 8 bases fit TRBD1. Germline CDR1 SEHNR, CDR2 FQNEAQ (reference sequence). The CDR3 length is 17 residues. The CDR3 is CASSLGRTGYSNKPQHF. The CDR3 nucleotides are TGTGCCAGCAGCTTAGGACGGACAGGGTACAGCAATAAGCCCCAGCATTTT.